The clone carrying this TCR beta chain appeared once. The sample originates from a study of CD8 T cells in Susac syndrome. An input of about 0.5 to 1 ug of RNA was subjected to reverse transcription using random hexamers. TCRdb ran MiXCR on the immunoSEQ multiplex PCR reads and lists one entry per CDR3 protein. The data show some 300,000 distinct CDR3 sequences, approximately 91% seen once. This CDR3 has 15 amino acids. With V trimmed by 7 bases and J by 3 bases, 8 bases remained unmatched. CDR1 is MDHEN and CDR2 is SYDVKM in the germline V gene. The clonotype originates from a human donor with multiple sclerosis. This chain joins TRBV28 and TRBJ2-7; TRBD2 matches at 11 bases. The specimen sequenced was CD8+ T cells from PBMCs. CDR3 protein: CASTQTSGDHYEQYF. The CDR3 DNA follows: TGTGCCAGCACACAGACTAGCGGGGACCACTACGAGCAGTACTTC.